A selection of T cell receptor beta chains follows, all from one sample in a study of early T cells in non-severe SARS-CoV-2 infection. MiXCR was run by TCRdb on the 5' RACE reads, yielding one entry per CDR3 protein. The sample includes about 35,000 distinct CDR3 sequences, about 5% of them seen just once. The source material was whole blood. The receptors originated from an adult who was a healthcare worker with PCR-confirmed SARS-CoV-2 infection or an uninfected control (not recorded which). CDR3s include the opening cysteine and the closing phenylalanine or tryptophan. Clone size appears in some rows only: once, few, many, or a class for an expanded clone.

v_call clone_size cdr3_aa
TRBV20-1 few CSAKGQNSNQPQHF
TRBV2 many CASSVDRANTGELFF
TRBV29-1 many CSVAGTDYGYTF
TRBV7-8 NA CASSFPSPSGGYTDTQYF
TRBV3-2 once CASSLQGASYEQYF
TRBV29-1 NA CSVHGTVQETQYF
TRBV5-1 NA CASSLDQRSSYEQYF
TRBV13 many CASSLAGTGNEKLFF
TRBV4-1 many CASSQVGASGGPVYNEQFF
TRBV7-9 many CASSSDTQYF
TRBV20-1 many CSARPSGGGYEQYF
TRBV12-3/TRBV12-4 few CASSPSGGISYEQYF
TRBV6-2/TRBV6-3 many CASSSPHGPLDF
TRBV29-1 NA CSVGGGAEAFF
TRBV18 NA CASSPPQTAPRNTIYF
TRBV2 many CASVGRENTQYF
TRBV15 few CATARDSNQPQHF
TRBV11-2 many CASSSGQDWNEQYF
TRBV29-1 NA CSVEMGETQYF
TRBV7-2 once CASSLADTIYF
TRBV19 many CASSRTQGGTGELFF
TRBV14 few CASSFREAGELFF
TRBV5-5 many CASSFRQNSATNEKLFF
TRBV4-1 NA CASSQVLGQRETQYF
TRBV12-3/TRBV12-4 many CATAGTGMSNQPQHF
TRBV18 NA CASSQSRDTEAFF
TRBV19 few CASSETGDYGYTF
TRBV27 many CASSFEYTGELFF
TRBV10-3 NA CAIGDSSYNSPLHF
TRBV6-8 few CASTGDTDTQYF
TRBV20-1 many CSASDWKGSNEQFF
TRBV29-1 many CSVDLRGPGTEAFF
TRBV18 many CASSPNPDEKLFF
TRBV19 many CASSMRIYRGLATNEKLFF
TRBV7-2 NA CASSLLGLFTYNEQFF
TRBV7-7 NA CASSLQPTDQETQYF
TRBV7-9 NA CASSFGGVFSGNTIYF
TRBV29-1 many CSVEVPIPGDLMNTEAFF
TRBV19 NA CASSILQRSAYPNTGELFF
TRBV27 many CASSSREFF
TRBV2 many CASSEGFSNSPLHF
TRBV29-1 many CSVRQGHNQNSPLHF
TRBV3-1 NA CASSQADLEQFF
TRBV28 few CASSLLEEAFF